The rows below give T cell receptor beta chains drawn from one sample of a study of shared clonotypes between healthy human individuals. Assay used: immunoSEQ multiplex PCR; TCRdb lists only in-frame clones, some missing. The data contain millions of clones, around 95% of them seen just once; the ten biggest clones take up 0.1% to 0.15%. The specimen was naive CD4+ T cells sorted from blood. The receptor set was obtained from a man between 18 and 29 years old in good health. Both conserved end residues are part of each CDR3. The D gene is left open where the match is weak. The size field is filled for only some rows; it gives once, few, many or a size class.

>-|TRBV4-1|TRBJ1-2|-
TGCGCCAGCAGGAAAGGGGGTGACGGGTCTAACTATGGCTACACCTTC
CASRKGGDGSNYGYTF
>-|TRBV6-1|TRBJ2-7|-
TGTGCCAGCAGCCTGGAGGGGAACGAGCAGTACTTC
CASSLEGNEQYF
>-|TRBV7-2|TRBJ1-2|-
TGTGCCAGCAGCCACCCGGGGCCGCTATCGGGCTACACCTTC
CASSHPGPLSGYTF
>TRBD1|TRBV19|TRBJ1-1|-
TGTGCCAGTATACCCAAACCGACCCGGACAGGGGACTTAAAAGACACTGAAGCTTTCTTT
CASIPKPTRTGDLKDTEAFF
>-|TRBV6-5|TRBJ1-3|-
TGTGCCAGCAGCTCTGGGACTTCCCGGGTTGACACCATATATTTT
CASSSGTSRVDTIYF
>-|TRBV2|TRBJ1-1|-
TGTGCCAGCAAGGGGGAGACGAACACTGAAGCTTTCTTT
CASKGETNTEAFF
>-|TRBV5-4|TRBJ1-6|once
TGTGCCAGCAGCTTCAGGCAATCCTCAGGAAATTCACCCCTCCACTTT
CASSFRQSSGNSPLHF
>-|TRBV7-9|TRBJ2-7|-
TGTGCCAGCAGCTCCAACCCCGGGGCGGGCTACCCCCAACAGTACTTC
CASSSNPGAGYPQQYF
>TRBD2|TRBV10-2|TRBJ2-2|-
TGCGCCAGCAGTGAGAACTGGCGGGGGTCCGGGGAGCTGTTTTTT
CASSENWRGSGELFF
>TRBD1|TRBV7-6|TRBJ2-7|-
TGTGCCAGCAGCTCATATGGACAGGGCGGCTACGAGCAGTACTTC
CASSSYGQGGYEQYF
>-|TRBV9|TRBJ1-2|-
TGTGCCAGCAGCGCATGGGGTTTCGGCTACACCTTC
CASSAWGFGYTF
>-|TRBV5-1|TRBJ2-1|-
TGCGCCAGCAGTTTTTCTACCAGCTCCTACAATGAGCAGTTCTTC
CASSFSTSSYNEQFF
>-|TRBV5-1|TRBJ2-1|once
TGCGCCAGCAGCTCCCCCAACAGGGCGCATGAGCAGTTCTTC
CASSSPNRAHEQFF
>TRBD1|TRBV14|TRBJ1-5|-
TGTGCCAGCAGGCGCCTAGACAGGGATCAAGGCAATCAGCCCCAGCATTTT
CASRRLDRDQGNQPQHF
>-|TRBV4-2|TRBJ2-3|-
TGTGCCAGCAGCCAAGAGGGGGCGCGGGCAGATACGCAGTATTTT
CASSQEGARADTQYF
>-|TRBV7-7|TRBJ2-7|-
TGTGCTAGCAGCTCCACAGGGTCCGTGTACGAGCAGTACTTC
CASSSTGSVYEQYF
>TRBD2|TRBV6-6|TRBJ2-5|-
TGTGCCAGCAGTCGGGGACTAGCAGGAGAGACCCAGTACTTC
CASSRGLAGETQYF
>-|TRBV5-4|TRBJ1-4|once
TGTGCCAGCAGCTTGCAAGACCGAGTCAATGAAAAGCTGTTTTTT
CASSLQDRVNEKLFF
>-|TRBV10-2|TRBJ2-2|-
TGCGCCAGCAGTGATGAAGGGTTGGTACCGAACACCGGGGAGCTGTTTTTT
CASSDEGLVPNTGELFF
>-|TRBV18|TRBJ2-6|-
TGTGCCAGCTCCCAGGAGACGGGGGCTGTTGGGGCCAACGTCCTGACTTTC
CASSQETGAVGANVLTF
>-|TRBV4-2|TRBJ2-3|-
TGTGCCAGCAGCCAAGATCGCCAGGGGAGGACAGATACGCAGTATTTT
CASSQDRQGRTDTQYF
>-|TRBV20-1|TRBJ1-1|-
TGCAGTGCCAGGGAAACTGAAGCTTTCTTT
CSARETEAFF
>-|TRBV29-1|TRBJ2-5|-
TGCAGCGTTGTCAGCGTTGGGGAGACCCAGTACTTC
CSVVSVGETQYF
>TRBD1|TRBV19|TRBJ1-1|few
TGTGCCACCCGCCCACAGGGGTCTGAAGCTTTCTTT
CATRPQGSEAFF
>-|TRBV7-2|TRBJ1-1|-
TGTGCCAGCAGCTTACGTCCCGACACTGAAGCTTTCTTT
CASSLRPDTEAFF
>-|TRBV11-2|TRBJ2-7|-
TGTGCCAGCAGCTTAGTAGGGGGAGTCAACTACGAGCAGTACTTC
CASSLVGGVNYEQYF
>TRBD1|TRBV28|TRBJ2-3|-
TGTGCCAGCAGTCCAGGGACAGGGGGATGGGATACGCAGTATTTT
CASSPGTGGWDTQYF
>-|TRBV25-1|TRBJ1-2|-
TGTGCCAGCAGTCAGGGTACCAACTATGGCTACACCTTC
CASSQGTNYGYTF
>-|TRBV5-4|TRBJ2-1|-
TGTGCCAGCAGCTTACTCCGGGACTACAATGAGCAGTTCTTC
CASSLLRDYNEQFF
>-|TRBV5-4|TRBJ2-3|-
TGTGCCAGCAGCAAGGTCAGCGTGACAGATACGCAGTATTTT
CASSKVSVTDTQYF
>TRBD1|TRBV9|TRBJ2-1|-
TGTGCCAGCAGCTGGGGACAGACTTACAATGAGCAGTTCTTC
CASSWGQTYNEQFF
>-|TRBV1|TRBJ2-2|-
TGCACCAGCAGCCAAGAAGGACTGAAAGGGGGCACCGGGGAGCTGTTTTTT
CTSSQEGLKGGTGELFF
>-|TRBV5-8|TRBJ2-3|-
TGTGCCAGCAGCTCCGAGCCGGGGACCACAGATACGCAGTATTTT
CASSSEPGTTDTQYF
>-|TRBV5-6|TRBJ1-2|once
TGTGCCAGCAGCTTCTTAGATGGCTACACCTTC
CASSFLDGYTF
>TRBD1|TRBV18|TRBJ2-3|once
TGTGCCAGCTCACCACCCCAGGGGGGCACAGATACGCAGTATTTT
CASSPPQGGTDTQYF
>-|TRBV2|TRBJ2-5|-
TGTGCCAGCAGACCAGGTGGGGAGACCCAGTACTTC
CASRPGGETQYF
>TRBD1|TRBV10-3|TRBJ2-4|-
TGTGCCATCAGCCGCGACAGGGACAAAAACATTCAGTACTTC
CAISRDRDKNIQYF
>TRBD2|TRBV5-4|TRBJ2-5|-
TGCGCCAGCAGCCCGGGGGGGACTAGCGGGGAGACCCAGTACTTC
CASSPGGTSGETQYF
>TRBD1|TRBV6-1|TRBJ2-7|-
TGTGCCAGCACCCGGGACAGGGGCCGATACGAGCAGTACTTC
CASTRDRGRYEQYF
>-|TRBV9|TRBJ1-2|-
TGTGCCAGCAGCGCCCCCCAGAACTATGGCTACACCTTC
CASSAPQNYGYTF
>TRBD2|TRBV9|TRBJ2-3|-
TGTGCCAGCAGCGTAAGAGCGGGAGCCCCAGATACGCAGTATTTT
CASSVRAGAPDTQYF
>TRBD2|TRBV6-1|TRBJ2-1|-
TGTGCCAGCAAGCGGGGGCCCACCTACAATGAGCAGTTCTTC
CASKRGPTYNEQFF
>TRBD1|TRBV5-8|TRBJ2-7|-
TGTGCCAGCAGCTTAGGGACAGGGAAAGCCTACGAGCAGTACTTC
CASSLGTGKAYEQYF
>TRBD1|TRBV30|TRBJ2-6|-
TGTGCCTGGATGACAGGGACTGGGGCCAACGTCCTGACTTTC
CAWMTGTGANVLTF
>TRBD2|TRBV29-1|TRBJ2-7|-
TGCAGCGTTGGTACTAGCGGCACCTACGAGCAGTACTTC
CSVGTSGTYEQYF
>-|TRBV5-8|TRBJ1-2|-
TGTGCCAGCAGCTTGGACAGGAACCTCTATGGCTACACCTTC
CASSLDRNLYGYTF
>TRBD1|TRBV10-3|TRBJ1-5|-
TGTGCCATCAGAGGACAGGCGAATCAGCCCCAGCATTTT
CAIRGQANQPQHF
>-|TRBV2|TRBJ1-2|-
TGTGCCAGCCGGGTCGTAAAAGGTTCTTCCTATGGCTACACCTTC
CASRVVKGSSYGYTF
>-|TRBV27|TRBJ1-2|-
TGTGCCAGCAGTCCCCGTAGAGGAGCTAACTATGGCTACACCTTC
CASSPRRGANYGYTF
>-|TRBV6-5|TRBJ2-1|-
TGTGCCAGCACCGAACTAGTTTACAATGAGCAGTTCTTC
CASTELVYNEQFF
>-|TRBV4-2|TRBJ2-3|-
TGTGCCAGCAGCCAAGAGATAACAGATACGCAGTATTTT
CASSQEITDTQYF
>-|TRBV2|TRBJ1-1|-
TGTGCCAGCAGGACCCTGGCAGGGTGGCACACTGAAGCTTTCTTT
CASRTLAGWHTEAFF
>TRBD2|TRBV29-1|TRBJ2-5|-
TGCAGCACCCGGACGGGACTAACTTGGGAGACCCAGTACTTC
CSTRTGLTWETQYF
>-|TRBV15|TRBJ2-1|-
TGTGCCACCAGCCACAGGGAGAACTCTTACAATGAGCAGTTCTTC
CATSHRENSYNEQFF